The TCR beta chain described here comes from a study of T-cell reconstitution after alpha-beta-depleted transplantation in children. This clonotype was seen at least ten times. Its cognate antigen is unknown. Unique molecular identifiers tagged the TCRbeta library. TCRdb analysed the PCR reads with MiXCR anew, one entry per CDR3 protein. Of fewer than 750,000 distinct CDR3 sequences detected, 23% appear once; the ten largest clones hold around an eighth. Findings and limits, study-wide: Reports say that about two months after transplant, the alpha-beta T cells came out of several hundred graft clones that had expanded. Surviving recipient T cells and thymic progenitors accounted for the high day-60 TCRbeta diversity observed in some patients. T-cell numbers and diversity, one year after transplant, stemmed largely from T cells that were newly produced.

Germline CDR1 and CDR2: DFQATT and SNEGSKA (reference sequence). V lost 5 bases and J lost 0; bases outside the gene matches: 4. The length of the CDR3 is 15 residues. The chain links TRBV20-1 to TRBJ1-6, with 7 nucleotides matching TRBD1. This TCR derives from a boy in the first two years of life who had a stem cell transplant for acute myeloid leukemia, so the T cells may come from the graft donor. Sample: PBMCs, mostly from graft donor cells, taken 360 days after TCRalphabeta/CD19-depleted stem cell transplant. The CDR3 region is CSASRTGSYNSPLHF. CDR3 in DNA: TGCAGTGCTTCCCGGACAGGCTCCTATAATTCACCCCTCCACTTT.